The entry below describes one T cell receptor (beta chain). This sample stems from a study of blood T cells in healthy people across ages. For the second PCR, which ran for about 6 to 12 cycles, a sample-barcoded 5' primer and a J-beta primer mix were used. TCRdb analysed the 5' RACE reads with MiXCR anew, one entry per CDR3 protein. The sample yields around 1,000,000 distinct CDR3 sequences, under 30% seen once. The CDR3 length is 14 residues. V shed 1 base and J shed 7 bases, with 10 bases lying between them. CDR1 and CDR2 from the germline V gene are SGHTA and FQGNSA. Per sample, at least 5 micrograms of total RNA were extracted. These sequences were also reported in another study, on T cells of mothers and their children.

The sample consisted of blood. The chain couples TRBV7-2 to TRBJ1-4; D is uncertain. The sequence was obtained from a girl under 10 years old in good health. CDR3 region: CASSLDGRTEKLFF. Here the CDR3 DNA reads TGTGCCAGCAGCTTAGACGGTCGAACTGAAAAACTGTTTTTT.